The clone carrying this T cell receptor beta chain was counted a few times. The antigen remains undetermined. TCRdb re-analysed the RACE reads in MiXCR, keeping a single row per CDR3 protein. The sample holds roughly 380,000 distinct CDR3 sequences, over 6% seen once. CDR1 and CDR2 from the germline V gene are SNHLY and FYNNEI. The CDR3 contains 13 residues. Between the trimmed V and J ends, which lost 5 bases and 2 bases, there was a span of 7 bases. This sample is drawn from a study of human T cells and chemical hapten exposure. Overall study context: Skin of the upper inner arm, approximately 2 cm by approximately 2 cm, received 2% DPC for sensitization. Findings of the study overall: Donors had alopecia, so their immune response may differ from healthy people's.

Time point meaning: patch test 2, 6 weeks after DPC sensitization. The treatment here: therapeutic diphenylcyclopropenone sensitization with weekly scalp DPC. Blood was drawn before each patch test was applied. Total RNA came from unfractionated whole blood. The starting material was whole blood, obtained in connection with sensitization to the hapten diphenylcyclopropenone (DPC). The chain has TRBV2 and TRBJ2-4; D uncertain. The TCR originated in a woman aged 18-29 years with alopecia areata. Some clones in this sample may be carry-over from other donors' samples. CDR3 in amino acids: CASSTDPKNIQYF. DNA of the CDR3: TGTGCCAGCAGTACGGACCCCAAAAACATTCAGTACTTC.